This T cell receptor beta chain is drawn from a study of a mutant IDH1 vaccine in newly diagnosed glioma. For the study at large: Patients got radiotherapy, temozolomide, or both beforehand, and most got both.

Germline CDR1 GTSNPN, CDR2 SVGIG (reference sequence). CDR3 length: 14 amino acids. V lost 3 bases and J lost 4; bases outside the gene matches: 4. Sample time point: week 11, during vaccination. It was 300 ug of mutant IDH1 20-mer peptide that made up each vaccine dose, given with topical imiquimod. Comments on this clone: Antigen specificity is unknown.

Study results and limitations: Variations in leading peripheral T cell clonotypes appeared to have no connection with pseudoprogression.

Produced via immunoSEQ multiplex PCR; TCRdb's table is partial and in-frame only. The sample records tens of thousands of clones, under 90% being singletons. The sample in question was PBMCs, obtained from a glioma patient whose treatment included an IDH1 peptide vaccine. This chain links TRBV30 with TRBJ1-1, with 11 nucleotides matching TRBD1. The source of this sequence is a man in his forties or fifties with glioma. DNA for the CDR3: TGTGCCTGGAGCCGGGACAGGGGGATCACTGAAGCTTTCTTT. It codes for CAWSRDRGITEAFF.